This TCR beta chain derives from a study of shared clonotypes between healthy human individuals. About the research overall: CD4 naive and CD4 memory each took three plates per donor, while CD8 naive took two and CD8 memory one.

TCRdb's table, derived via immunoSEQ multiplex PCR, lists solely in-frame clones and lacks some. The table includes about a million clones, 60% to 80% detected once. This clone was observed a handful of times. Its antigen is unidentified. The split of CD4+ cells yielded CD45RA+ naive and CD45RA-negative memory subsets. Study observations and caveats: Relative to clonotypes present in all four donors, those not shared had lower generation probabilities. The small donor group covered limited genetic and exposure diversity.

The clonotype originates from a man between 18 and 35 years old in good health. Sequenced material: memory CD4+ T cells sorted from blood. Subset noted: CD45RA-negative fraction.

CDR3 bases: TGTGCCAGCAGTGAAGATCCTAATTCACCCCTCCACTTT. This sequence encodes CASSEDPNSPLHF. The J gene is TRBJ1-6, the V gene TRBV2; D is uncertain. Germline CDR1 reads SNHLY; CDR2 reads FYNNEI. The CDR3 contains 13 residues. V was pared by 1 base and J by 6 bases, with 4 bases between.